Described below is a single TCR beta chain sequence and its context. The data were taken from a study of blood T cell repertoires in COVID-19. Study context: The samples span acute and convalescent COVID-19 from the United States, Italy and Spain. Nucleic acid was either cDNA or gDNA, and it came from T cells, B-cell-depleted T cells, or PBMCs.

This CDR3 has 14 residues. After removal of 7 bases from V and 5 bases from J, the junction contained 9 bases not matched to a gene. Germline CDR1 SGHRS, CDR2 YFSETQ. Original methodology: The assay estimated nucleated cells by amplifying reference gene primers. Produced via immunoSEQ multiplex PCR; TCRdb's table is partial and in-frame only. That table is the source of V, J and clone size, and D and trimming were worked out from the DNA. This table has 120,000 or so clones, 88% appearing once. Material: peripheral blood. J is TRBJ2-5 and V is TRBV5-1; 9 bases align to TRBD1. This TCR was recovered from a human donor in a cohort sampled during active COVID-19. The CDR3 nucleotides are TGCGCCAGCTCTAACAGGGGGCCGTCGGAGACCCAGTACTTC. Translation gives CASSNRGPSETQYF.